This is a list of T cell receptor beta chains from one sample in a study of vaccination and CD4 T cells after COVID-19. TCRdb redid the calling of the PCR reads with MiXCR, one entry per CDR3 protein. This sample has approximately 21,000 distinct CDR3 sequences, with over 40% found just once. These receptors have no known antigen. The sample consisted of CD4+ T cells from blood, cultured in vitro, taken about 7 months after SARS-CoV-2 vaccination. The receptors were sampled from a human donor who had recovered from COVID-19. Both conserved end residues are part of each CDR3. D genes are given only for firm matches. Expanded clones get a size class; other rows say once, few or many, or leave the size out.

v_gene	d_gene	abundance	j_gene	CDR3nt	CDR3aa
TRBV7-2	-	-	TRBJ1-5	TGTGCCAGCAGCTTAGACGGGGGATTCAATCAGCCCCAGCATTTT	CASSLDGGFNQPQHF
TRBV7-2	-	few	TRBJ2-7	TGTGCCAGCAGCTTATTACAGGCCGGTCCCTACGAGCAGTACTTC	CASSLLQAGPYEQYF
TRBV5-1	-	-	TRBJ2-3	TGCGCCAGCAAAGGGGGATCTAGCACAGATACGCAGTATTTT	CASKGGSSTDTQYF
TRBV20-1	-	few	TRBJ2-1	TGCAGTGCTAGTAAGGACCCCGGAGACTCTAATGAGCAGTTCTTC	CSASKDPGDSNEQFF
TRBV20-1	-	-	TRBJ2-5	TGCAGTGCGACCGACTCGGCCAGTCGGGGGGAGACCCAGTACTTC	CSATDSASRGETQYF
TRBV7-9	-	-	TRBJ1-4	TGTGCCAGCGGCAGATCGAATGAAAAACTGTTTTTT	CASGRSNEKLFF
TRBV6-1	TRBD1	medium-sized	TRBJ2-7	TGTGCCAGCAGTGAAGAGGGGACAGGGGCCTACGAGCAGTACTTC	CASSEEGTGAYEQYF
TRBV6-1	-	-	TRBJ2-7	TGTGCCAGCACGGTCGATCGCGCTAGCGCCGTCTCCTACGAGCAGTACTTC	CASTVDRASAVSYEQYF
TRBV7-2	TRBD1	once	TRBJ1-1	TGTGCCAGCAGACCATCCGGGACAGGGGGGAGGACTGAAGCTTTCTTT	CASRPSGTGGRTEAFF
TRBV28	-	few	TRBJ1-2	TGTGCCAGCAGTTACAATGTCTATGGCTACACCTTC	CASSYNVYGYTF
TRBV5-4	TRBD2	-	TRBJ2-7	TGTGCCAGCAGCCCTGGACTAGCGGGAGCTTCCGAGCAGTACTTC	CASSPGLAGASEQYF
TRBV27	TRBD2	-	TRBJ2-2	TGTGCCAGCAGGAGATACCAAACTAGCGGGAGGTTCGCCGGGGAGCTGTTTTTT	CASRRYQTSGRFAGELFF
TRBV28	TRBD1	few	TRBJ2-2	TGTGCCAGCCAAGGACAGGGGAACACCGGGGAGCTGTTTTTT	CASQGQGNTGELFF
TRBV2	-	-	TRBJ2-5	TGTGCCAGCAGTTCGGACATAGCGGAGACCCAGTACTTC	CASSSDIAETQYF
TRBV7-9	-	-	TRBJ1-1	TGTGCCAGCAGCTTACGTCCGCTCATGAACACTGAAGCTTTCTTT	CASSLRPLMNTEAFF
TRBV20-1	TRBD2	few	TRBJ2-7	TGCAGTGCTAGAGATATTTCTCCGGGAGGGAACTACGAGCAGTACTTC	CSARDISPGGNYEQYF
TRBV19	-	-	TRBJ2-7	TGTGCCAGTAGTATAGGACCAGTCTCCTACGAGCAGTACTTC	CASSIGPVSYEQYF
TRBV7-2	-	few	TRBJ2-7	TGTGCCAGCAGCTCGCAAGGTGGTAGCTCCTACGAGCAGTACTTC	CASSSQGGSSYEQYF
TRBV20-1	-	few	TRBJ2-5	TGCAGTAAGGAACGGGACTCTCAGGGAGAGACCCAGTACTTC	CSKERDSQGETQYF
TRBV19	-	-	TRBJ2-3	TGTGCCAGTAGTATCTGGCGGACCAGCACAGATACGCAGTATTTT	CASSIWRTSTDTQYF
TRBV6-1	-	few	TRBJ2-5	TGTGCCAGCAGTGAAATACAGGGAGAGACCCAGTACTTC	CASSEIQGETQYF
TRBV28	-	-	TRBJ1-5	TGTGCCAGCAGTTTATCGGGCGGACAGACTAATCAGCCCCAGCATTTT	CASSLSGGQTNQPQHF
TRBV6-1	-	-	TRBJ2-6	TGTGCCAGCAGTCCAGGGGGGTCTGGGGCCAACGTCCTGACTTTC	CASSPGGSGANVLTF
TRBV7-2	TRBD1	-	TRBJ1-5	TGTGCCAGCAGCCGCACAGGGGGAGGTCAGCCCCAGCATTTT	CASSRTGGGQPQHF
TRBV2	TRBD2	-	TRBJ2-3	TGTGCCAGCAGTGGGGCCAGCGGGAGGGCCATAGATACGCAGTATTTT	CASSGASGRAIDTQYF
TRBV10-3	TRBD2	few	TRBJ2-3	TGTGCCATCGGAGGGACTAGCGGGAGAGATACGCAGTATTTT	CAIGGTSGRDTQYF
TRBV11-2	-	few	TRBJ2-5	TGTGCCAGCAGCGCGCGGGAGACCCAGTACTTC	CASSARETQYF
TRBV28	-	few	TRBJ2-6	TGTGCCAGCAGTTTCGGGACTTCTGGGGCCAACGTCCTGACTTTC	CASSFGTSGANVLTF
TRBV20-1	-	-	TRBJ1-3	TGCAGTGCTTTCGACAGGAGCTCTGGAAACACCATATATTTT	CSAFDRSSGNTIYF
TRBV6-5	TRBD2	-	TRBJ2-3	TGTGCCAGCAGTTCGACTAGCGGGGAAGAAGATACGCAGTATTTT	CASSSTSGEEDTQYF
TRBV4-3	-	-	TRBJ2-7	TGCGCCAGCAGCCAAGAATTTAAGGGGTTTCGCTACGAGCAGTACTTC	CASSQEFKGFRYEQYF
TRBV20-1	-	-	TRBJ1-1	TGCAGTGCTAGAGCAGCCGGGCATGCGAACACTGAAGCTTTCTTT	CSARAAGHANTEAFF
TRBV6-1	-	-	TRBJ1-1	TGTGCCAGCAGTATACAGGGTGATAACACTGAAGCTTTCTTT	CASSIQGDNTEAFF
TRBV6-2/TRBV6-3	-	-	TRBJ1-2	TGTGCCAGCAGTGACCCCGGACAAGTCGAAGGCTACACCTTC	CASSDPGQVEGYTF
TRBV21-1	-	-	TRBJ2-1	TGTGCCAGCAGCAAGGGGACTGGCTTCAATGAGCAGTTCTTC	CASSKGTGFNEQFF
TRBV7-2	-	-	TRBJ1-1	TGTGCCAGCAGCTATGGACAGTTGAACACTGAAGCTTTCTTT	CASSYGQLNTEAFF
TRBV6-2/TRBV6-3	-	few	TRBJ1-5	TGTGCCAGCAGTTACCCTACAGGGTTCTGGCAGCCCCAGCATTTT	CASSYPTGFWQPQHF
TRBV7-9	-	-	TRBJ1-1	TGTGCCAGCAGCTTAGATGGGGGTAGCACTGAAGCTTTCTTT	CASSLDGGSTEAFF
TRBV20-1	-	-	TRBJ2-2	TGCAGTGCGGCCCCCGGGGGTCTAGCCGCCGGGGAGCTGTTTTTT	CSAAPGGLAAGELFF
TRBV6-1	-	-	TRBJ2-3	TGTGCCAGCAGTGAAAGGCGGGCAGGGGACACAGATACGCAGTATTTT	CASSERRAGDTDTQYF
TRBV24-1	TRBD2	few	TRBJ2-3	TGTGCCACCAGTGATTCGTACTTAGCGGGGAGCACAGATACGCAGTATTTT	CATSDSYLAGSTDTQYF
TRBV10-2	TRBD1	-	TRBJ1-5	TGCGCCAGCAGTCCGACAGGGATCGGCAATCAGCCCCAGCATTTT	CASSPTGIGNQPQHF
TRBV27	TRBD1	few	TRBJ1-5	TGTGCCAGCAGGCGAACAGGGGGAAATCAGCCCCAGCATTTT	CASRRTGGNQPQHF
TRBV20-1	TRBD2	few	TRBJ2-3	TGCAGTGCTAGATCCCAGCGGGAGGCAGATACGCAGTATTTT	CSARSQREADTQYF
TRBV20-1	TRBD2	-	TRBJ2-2	TGCAGTGCTAGACGGGCTAGCGGAGACACCGGGGAGCTGTTTTTT	CSARRASGDTGELFF
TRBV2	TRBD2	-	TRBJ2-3	TGTGCCAATAGCGGGAGGATGACAGATACGCAGTATTTT	CANSGRMTDTQYF
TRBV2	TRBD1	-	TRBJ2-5	TGTGCCAGCAGAGGGGGCGAGGGAGAGACCCAGTACTTC	CASRGGEGETQYF
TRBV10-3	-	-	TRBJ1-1	TGTGCCATCAGTCGATCCGGGGTGGGGAACACTGAAGCTTTCTTT	CAISRSGVGNTEAFF
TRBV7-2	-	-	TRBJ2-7	TGTGCCAGCAGCTTGTCGGGACTCGGCTACGAGCAGTACTTC	CASSLSGLGYEQYF
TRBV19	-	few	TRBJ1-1	TGTGCCAGTAGTATCGGGACGGCAGGGTGGTGGTTCTTT	CASSIGTAGWWFF